Presented here are 3 T cell receptor beta chains from one specimen sequenced in a study of T cells expressing NK-cell markers. TCRdb reprocessed the 5' RACE reads and stores each CDR3 protein as one record, lacking DNA. Listed are 200,000 to 300,000 distinct CDR3 sequences; roughly 4.2% falls within the top ten. The sample was blood T cells: a sorted CD56 or NKG2C T cell subset, CD4+ or CD8+ T cells, or bulk PBMC T cells (not recorded which). The source is a woman between 18 and 69 years old in good health.

This chain connects TRBV20-1 to TRBJ2-6; TCRdb reports TRBD1, a call that lacks DNA to check it against. The CDR3 extends over 14 amino acids. Germline V gene data show CDR1 as DFQATT and CDR2 as SNEGSKA (reference sequence). CDR3 region: CSALRGSGANVLTF.

This chain connects TRBV5-6 to TRBJ2-1; the TRBD1 assignment by TCRdb is unverifiable without DNA. Germline assignment: CDR1 SGHDT and CDR2 YYEEEE. The CDR3 spans 15 residues. The CDR3 is CASSFGTGDKGEQFF. The full variable domain, its missing parts supplied by reference TRBV5-6 and TRBJ2-1, is DAGVTQSPTHLIKTRGQQVTLRCSPKSGHDTVSWYQQALGQGPQFIFQYYEEEERQRGNFPDRFSGHQFPNYSSELNVNALLLGDSALYLCASSFGTGDKGEQFFGPGTRLTVL.

The chain links TRBV15 to TRBJ2-3. Germline V gives CDR1 LNHNV, CDR2 YYDKDF (reference sequence). The CDR3 is made up of 15 amino acids. The CDR3 sequence is CATSRDGTSADTQYF.